The T cell receptor (beta chain) under discussion was sequenced for a study of T cells in Graves' hyperthyroidism and ophthalmopathy. Study background: Peripheral blood sampling occurred at initial diagnosis, before any treatment.

The CDR3 runs to 15 residues. CDR1 is MNHEY and CDR2 is SVGAGI in the germline V gene. V shed 0 bases and J shed 8 bases, with 16 bases lying between them. RNA transcripts served as the template for amplifying TCR beta CDR3 regions. RT-PCR in the first round (using the HTBI primer set) targeted the TCR CDR3. TCRdb analysed the multiplex PCR reads with MiXCR anew, one entry per CDR3 protein. The table shows a few hundred thousand distinct CDR3 sequences, with around 14% occurring only once. This chain uses TRBV6-5 with TRBJ1-2; D not certain. Sequencing was performed on blood. This clonotype was sampled from a woman aged 25-40 years with Graves' hyperthyroidism. For the CDR3, the DNA is TGTGCCAGCAGTTACTCTGGGGTGTCAAGCTTGGGCTACACCTTC. Amino acids: CASSYSGVSSLGYTF.